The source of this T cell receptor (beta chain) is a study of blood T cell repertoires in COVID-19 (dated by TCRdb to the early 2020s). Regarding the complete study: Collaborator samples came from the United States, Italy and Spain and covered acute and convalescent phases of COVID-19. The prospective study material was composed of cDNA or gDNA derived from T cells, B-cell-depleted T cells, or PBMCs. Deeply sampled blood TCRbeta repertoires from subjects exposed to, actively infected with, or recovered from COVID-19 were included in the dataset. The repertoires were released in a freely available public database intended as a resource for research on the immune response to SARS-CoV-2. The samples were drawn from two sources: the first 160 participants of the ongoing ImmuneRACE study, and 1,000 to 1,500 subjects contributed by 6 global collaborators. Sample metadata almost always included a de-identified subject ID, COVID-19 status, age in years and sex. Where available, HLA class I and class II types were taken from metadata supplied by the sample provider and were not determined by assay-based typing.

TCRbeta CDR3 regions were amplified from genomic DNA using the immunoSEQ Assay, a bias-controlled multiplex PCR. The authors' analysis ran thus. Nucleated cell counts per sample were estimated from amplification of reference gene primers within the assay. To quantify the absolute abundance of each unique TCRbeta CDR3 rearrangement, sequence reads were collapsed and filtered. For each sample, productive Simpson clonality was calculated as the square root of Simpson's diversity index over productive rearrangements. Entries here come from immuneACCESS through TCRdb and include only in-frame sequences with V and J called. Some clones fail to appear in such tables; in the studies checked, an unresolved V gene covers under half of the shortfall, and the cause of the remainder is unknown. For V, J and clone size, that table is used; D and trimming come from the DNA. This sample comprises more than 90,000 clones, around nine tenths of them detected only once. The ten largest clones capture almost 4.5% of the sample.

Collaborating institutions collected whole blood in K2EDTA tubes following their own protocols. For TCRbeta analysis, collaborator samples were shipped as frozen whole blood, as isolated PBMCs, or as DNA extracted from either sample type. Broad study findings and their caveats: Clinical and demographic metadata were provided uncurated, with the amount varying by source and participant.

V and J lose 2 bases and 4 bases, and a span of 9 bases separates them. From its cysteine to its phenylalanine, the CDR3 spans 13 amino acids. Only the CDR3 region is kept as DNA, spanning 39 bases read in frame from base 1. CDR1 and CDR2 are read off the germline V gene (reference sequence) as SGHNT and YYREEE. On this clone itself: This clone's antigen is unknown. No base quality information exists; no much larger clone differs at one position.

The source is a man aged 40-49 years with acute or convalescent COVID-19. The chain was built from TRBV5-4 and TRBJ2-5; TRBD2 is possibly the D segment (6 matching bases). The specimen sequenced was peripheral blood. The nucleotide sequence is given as TGTGCCAGCAGCTTTCGGGGGAGAGAGACCCAGTACTTC. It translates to CASSFRGRETQYF.